This entry lists 22 T cell receptor beta chains sequenced from one sample in a study of PD-1 blockade in mismatch repair-deficient tumors. Time point indicated: roughly 10-day in vitro stimulation with candidate mutation-associated neoantigen peptide 1. These receptors' targets are unknown. Libraries were prepared by immunoSEQ multiplex PCR; TCRdb keeps only in-frame clonotypes and omits some of them. Of several thousand clones in the sample, about 90% are singletons; the top ten hold about 15%. The material sequenced was cells cultured in vitro, taken from a patient treated with pembrolizumab. The receptors here all came from an adult with mismatch repair-deficient cancer.

The rearrangement links TRBV11-2 to TRBJ2-3, with a weak D call TRBD2 (6 bases). From germline, CDR1 is SGHAT and CDR2 FQNNGV. Trimming took 5 bases from V and 6 from J, leaving 15 bases between them. CDR3 length: 14 residues. CDR3 DNA: TGTGCCAGCAGCCCCCGCCGGGGGTTGGATACGCAGTATTTT. It codes for CASSPRRGLDTQYF.

The chain uses TRBV30 and TRBJ2-3; D is undetermined. V shed 2 bases and J shed 0 bases, with 9 bases lying between them. The CDR3 contains 14 residues. CDR1 is GTSNPN and CDR2 is SVGIG in the germline V gene (reference sequence). CDR3 coding DNA: TGTGCCTGGAGTATCGTGGGAAGCACAGATACGCAGTATTTT. The encoded protein is CAWSIVGSTDTQYF.

V gene TRBV28 combines with J gene TRBJ2-5; TRBD2 is a possible D gene (5 bases). Looked up from germline, CDR1 is MDHEN and CDR2 is SYDVKM. There are 15 residues in the CDR3. V lost 3 bases, J lost 0 bases, and 11 bases lay in between. The CDR3 here is CASSLRARYQETQYF. DNA for the CDR3: TGTGCCAGCAGTTTGAGGGCAAGATACCAAGAGACCCAGTACTTC. Complete variable domain (other parts from reference TRBV28 and TRBJ2-5): DVKVTQSSRYLVKRTGEKVFLECVQDMDHENMFWYRQDPGLGLRLIYFSYDVKMKEKGDIPEGYSVSREKKERFSLILESASTNQTSMYLCASSLRARYQETQYFGPGTRLLVL.

The genes are TRBV5-1 and TRBJ2-2; D not resolved. This CDR3 is 15 amino acids long. The V gene's germline CDR1 is SGHRS and CDR2 YFSETQ. V lost 0 bases and J lost 0, with 6 bases in between. The CDR3 bases are TGCGCCAGCAGCTTGGGGGTTTCGAACACCGGGGAGCTGTTTTTT. This translates into CASSLGVSNTGELFF.

The V call is TRBV7-8, the J call TRBJ2-3; the D is unclear. CDR3 length equals 15 residues. Per germline, CDR1 SGHVS and CDR2 FQNEAQ. V gave up 0 bases and J gave up 2 bases, with 9 bases separating them. CDR3 sequence (DNA): TGTGCCAGCAGCTTAGCGATTCGGCACACAGATACGCAGTATTTT. This codes for CASSLAIRHTDTQYF.

The rearrangement links TRBV10-1 to TRBJ2-5; 8 bases are shared with TRBD1. J gave up 5 bases and V 2 bases, and 7 bases lay outside the gene matches. CDR3 length: 15 amino acids. Germline assignment: CDR1 WNHNN and CDR2 SYGVQD (reference sequence). CDR3 sequence (DNA): TGCGCCAGCAGTGAGGACGACAGGGGTGGTGAGACCCAGTACTTC. Amino acids: CASSEDDRGGETQYF.

V usage is TRBV5-1 and J usage is TRBJ2-2, with D maybe TRBD1 (6 bases). The CDR3 runs 16 residues. Germline V gives CDR1 SGHRS, CDR2 YFSETQ. V gave up 6 bases and J gave up 1 base, with 16 bases separating them. CDR3 in DNA: TGCGCCAGCAAGACTCAGGGGTCGGGGAACACCGGGGAGCTGTTTTTT. This translates into CASKTQGSGNTGELFF.

The chain joins TRBV5-1 to TRBJ2-3; D not certain. The CDR3 loop spans 17 amino acids. CDR1 is SGHRS, CDR2 YFSETQ, per germline. Trimming left V 0 bases short and J 2 bases short, with 16 bases between. The CDR3 nucleotides read TGCGCCAGCAGCTTGGAGGGCTCGCGTTCTTACACAGATACGCAGTATTTT. This translates into CASSLEGSRSYTDTQYF.

The chain links TRBV19 to TRBJ2-7, with D perhaps matching TRBD1 or TRBD2 (5 bases each). Germline V gives CDR1 LNHDA, CDR2 SQIVND (reference sequence). The length of the CDR3 is 14 residues. Trimming stripped 3 bases from V and 0 bases from J, with 9 bases between. CDR3 amino acids: CASSIQGVSYEQYF. In DNA form, the CDR3 reads TGTGCCAGTAGTATCCAGGGAGTCTCCTACGAGCAGTACTTC.

The chain links TRBV7-9 to TRBJ1-5; TRBD1 matches 7 bases. Germline V gives CDR1 SEHNR, CDR2 FQNEAQ (reference sequence). The CDR3 is made up of 12 amino acids. The trim removed 1 base at V and 10 bases at J, leaving 1 base unmatched. DNA for the CDR3: TGTGCCAGCAGCTTAGAAGGGGGCCCCCAGCATTTT. Translating it yields CASSLEGGPQHF.

The chain couples TRBV6-1 to TRBJ2-7; TRBD1 aligns across 7 bases. CDR3 length: 12 amino acids. Germline values: CDR1 MNHNS, CDR2 SASEGT. The J segment lost 6 bases and the V segment lost 8 bases, leaving 7 bases of the junction unmatched. The CDR3 DNA reads as TGTGCCAGCCAAGGGGACAGACCCGAGCAGTACTTC. Translation gives CASQGDRPEQYF.

V is TRBV29-1 and J is TRBJ2-2; D not resolved. The CDR3 consists of 13 residues. Germline assignment: CDR1 SQVTM and CDR2 ANQGSEA. V was cut by 1 base and J by 3 bases, with 6 bases left in between. The CDR3 region has the DNA TGCAGCGTTGAAGGGTCTTACACCGGGGAGCTGTTTTTT. It specifies CSVEGSYTGELFF.

The CDR3 region has the DNA TGTGCCAGCAGCCTGTGGACTAGCGGGAGTTTTTCCTACAATGAGCAGTTCTTC. It specifies CASSLWTSGSFSYNEQFF. The chain employs TRBV11-2 and TRBJ2-1, with TRBD2 matching 13 bases. In germline, CDR1 is SGHAT, CDR2 FQNNGV. The CDR3 has 18 amino acids. V lost 5 bases and J lost 1; bases outside the gene matches: 8.

This clone appeared a few times. The chain links TRBV6-5 to TRBJ1-2; no clear D. CDR3 length: 12 residues. Trimming took off 6 bases at V and 5 bases at J, with 10 bases between the two ends. In germline, CDR1 is MNHEY, CDR2 SVGAGI. CDR3 amino acids: CASSRDRYGYTF. The CDR3 DNA reads TGTGCCAGCAGCCGAGATCGATATGGCTACACCTTC.

The chain employs TRBV7-6 and TRBJ2-2; possibly TRBD2 for D (6 bases). Trimming stripped 2 bases from V and 5 bases from J, with 15 bases between. Germline loops: CDR1 SGHVS, CDR2 FNYEAQ. CDR3 length: 16 amino acids. This CDR3 is CASSLSPSVRTGELFF. Written as DNA, the CDR3 is TGTGCCAGCAGCTTATCTCCTAGCGTGAGGACCGGGGAGCTGTTTTTT.

The J gene is TRBJ2-2, the V gene TRBV27; perhaps TRBD1 as D (6 bases). Germline V lookup: CDR1 MNHEY, CDR2 SMNVEV (reference sequence). CDR3 length: 15 residues. Trimming removed 3 bases at V and 5 bases at J, with 13 bases between. The CDR3 protein is CASSFGLGGTGELFF. The CDR3 nucleotides read TGTGCCAGCAGTTTCGGGCTAGGGGGTACCGGGGAGCTGTTTTTT.

The rearrangement joins TRBV5-4 to TRBJ2-3; D gene unclear. This CDR3 has 14 residues. V was trimmed by 3 bases and J by 2 bases, leaving 10 bases between them. From germline, CDR1 is SGHNT and CDR2 YYREEE (reference sequence). The CDR3 is CASSSSGSTDTQYF. The CDR3 nucleotides read TGTGCCAGCAGCTCAAGTGGGTCCACAGATACGCAGTATTTT.

The V and J genes are TRBV15 and TRBJ1-5; 9 positions match TRBD1. Germline CDR1 is LNHNV and CDR2 is YYDKDF (reference sequence). The V and J ends lost 5 bases and 0 bases, in that order; junction bases with no gene match: 8. The CDR3 loop spans 17 amino acids. This chain's CDR3 is CATSGETGGNSNQPQHF. The CDR3 DNA follows: TGTGCCACCAGCGGCGAGACAGGGGGGAATAGCAATCAGCCCCAGCATTTT. Variable domain in full (rest from reference TRBV15 and TRBJ1-5): DAMVIQNPRYQVTQFGKPVTLSCSQTLNHNVMYWYQQKSSQAPKLLFHYYDKDFNNEADTPDNFQSRRPNTSFCFLDIRSPGLGDTAMYLCATSGETGGNSNQPQHFGDGTRLSIL.

The rearrangement uses TRBV12-5 and TRBJ1-1, with D possibly TRBD1 on 6 matching bases. The CDR3 runs 14 residues. The germline gives CDR1 LGHNT, CDR2 FRNRAP. V lost 1 base and J 6 bases, leaving 12 bases between the germline ends. The CDR3 DNA follows: TGTGCTAGTGGTTTGGGTACAGAGGGGGCTGAAGCTTTCTTT. Protein: CASGLGTEGAEAFF.

The rearrangement links TRBV5-8 to TRBJ2-5; TRBD1 might be the D (6 bases). V was clipped by 0 bases and J by 0 bases, with 21 bases between them. The CDR3 extends over 19 amino acids. Looked up from germline, CDR1 is SGHTS and CDR2 is YDEGEE. In DNA, the CDR3 is TGTGCCAGCAGCTTGGATTTGTGGACAGAAGAATGGGACCAAGAGACCCAGTACTTC. Its translation is CASSLDLWTEEWDQETQYF.

The rearrangement joins TRBV2 to TRBJ2-7, with TRBD1 matching 8 bases. V was clipped by 7 bases and J by 2 bases; unmatched bases: 10. This CDR3 is 15 amino acids long. CDR1 SNHLY and CDR2 FYNNEI come from the germline V gene. CDR3 sequence (DNA): TGTGCCAGCACCCCCGGGACAGGTTTCCCCTACGAGCAGTACTTC. As protein: CASTPGTGFPYEQYF.

The rearrangement joins TRBV13 to TRBJ2-7, with TRBD2 matching 9 bases. The CDR3 contains 16 residues. Germline V lookup: CDR1 PRHDT, CDR2 FYEKMQ (reference sequence). V shed 0 bases and J 2 bases; nucleotides not matched to a gene: 5. DNA for the CDR3: TGTGCCAGCAGCTTAGGCGCTAGCGGGAACACCTACGAGCAGTACTTC. Translating it yields CASSLGASGNTYEQYF.